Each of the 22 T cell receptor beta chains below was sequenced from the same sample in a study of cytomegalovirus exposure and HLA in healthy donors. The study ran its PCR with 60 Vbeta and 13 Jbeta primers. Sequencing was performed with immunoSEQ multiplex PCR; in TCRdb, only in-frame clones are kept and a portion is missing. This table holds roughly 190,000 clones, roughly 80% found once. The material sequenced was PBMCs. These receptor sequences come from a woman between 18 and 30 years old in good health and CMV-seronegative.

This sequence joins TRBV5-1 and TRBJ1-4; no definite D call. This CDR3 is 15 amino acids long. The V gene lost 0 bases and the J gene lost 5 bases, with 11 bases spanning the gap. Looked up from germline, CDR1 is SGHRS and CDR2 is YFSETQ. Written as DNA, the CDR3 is TGCGCCAGCAGCTTGGTAGCAGACCTGAATGAAAAACTGTTTTTT. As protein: CASSLVADLNEKLFF.

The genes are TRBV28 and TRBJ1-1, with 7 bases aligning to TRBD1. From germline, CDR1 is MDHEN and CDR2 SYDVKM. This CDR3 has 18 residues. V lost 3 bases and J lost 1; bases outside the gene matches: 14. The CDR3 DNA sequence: TGTGCCAGCAGTTTTAATCCGCGGGACAGCAACAGGAACACTGAAGCTTTCTTT. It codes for CASSFNPRDSNRNTEAFF.

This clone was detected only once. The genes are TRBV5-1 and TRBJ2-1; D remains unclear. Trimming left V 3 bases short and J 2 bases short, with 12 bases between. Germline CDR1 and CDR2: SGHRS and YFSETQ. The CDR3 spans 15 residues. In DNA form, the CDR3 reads TGCGCCAGCAGCTACTCAGACTCGCCCTACAATGAGCAGTTCTTC. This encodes CASSYSDSPYNEQFF.

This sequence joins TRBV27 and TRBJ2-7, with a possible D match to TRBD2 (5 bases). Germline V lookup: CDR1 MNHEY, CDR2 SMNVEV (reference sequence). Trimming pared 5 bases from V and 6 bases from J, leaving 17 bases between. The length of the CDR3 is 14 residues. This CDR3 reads CASSPRRRGGEQYF. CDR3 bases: TGTGCCAGCAGTCCCCGACGGCGTGGAGGCGAGCAGTACTTC.

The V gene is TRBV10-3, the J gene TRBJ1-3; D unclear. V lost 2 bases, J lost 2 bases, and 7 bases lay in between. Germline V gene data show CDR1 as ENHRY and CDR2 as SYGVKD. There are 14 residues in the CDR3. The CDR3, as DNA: TGTGCCATCAGTGAGGGGCCGGCTGGAAACACCATATATTTT. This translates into CAISEGPAGNTIYF.

The CDR3, as DNA: TGCAGCGTTGGTACCCTTTACAGGGTAGAAGTCATGAACACTGAAGCTTTCTTT. Translated, it gives CSVGTLYRVEVMNTEAFF. The genes are TRBV29-1 and TRBJ1-1, with a possible D match to TRBD1 (6 bases). Germline V CDR1 and CDR2: SQVTM, ANQGSEA. This CDR3 is 18 amino acids long. Trimming took 4 bases from V and 0 from J, leaving 24 bases between them. The variable domain in full, completed from reference TRBV29-1 and TRBJ1-1, reads SAVISQKPSRDICQRGTSLTIQCQVDSQVTMMFWYRQQPGQSLTLIATANQGSEATYESGFVIDKFPISRPNLTFSTLTVSNMSPEDSSIYLCSVGTLYRVEVMNTEAFFGQGTRLTVV.

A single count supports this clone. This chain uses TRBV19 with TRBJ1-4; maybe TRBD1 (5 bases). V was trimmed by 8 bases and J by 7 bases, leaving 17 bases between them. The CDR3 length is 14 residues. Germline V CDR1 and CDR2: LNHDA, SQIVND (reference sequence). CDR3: CASSPYRGGEKLFF. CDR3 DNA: TGTGCCAGTTCCCCCTATCGGGGGGGTGAAAAACTGTTTTTT.

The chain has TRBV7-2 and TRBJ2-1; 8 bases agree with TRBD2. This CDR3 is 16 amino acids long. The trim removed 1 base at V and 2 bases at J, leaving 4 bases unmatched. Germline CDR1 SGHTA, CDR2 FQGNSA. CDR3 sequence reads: CASSLVGLAAYNEQFF. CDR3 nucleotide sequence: TGTGCCAGCAGCTTAGTCGGACTAGCCGCCTACAATGAGCAGTTCTTC.

CDR3 sequence reads: CASSLNKGYQETQYF. The CDR3 region has the DNA TGCGCCAGCAGCTTGAATAAGGGGTACCAAGAGACCCAGTACTTC. This chain links TRBV5-1 with TRBJ2-5, with a possible D match to TRBD1 (5 bases). Per germline, CDR1 SGHRS and CDR2 YFSETQ. The CDR3 spans 15 residues. V dropped 1 base and J dropped 0 bases, with 10 bases sitting between them.

CDR3: CASSPFGRGGITDTQYF. CDR3 sequence (DNA): TGTGCCAGCAGCCCCTTTGGGCGGGGGGGAATCACAGATACGCAGTATTTT. This chain links TRBV7-2 with TRBJ2-3; 9 nucleotides align to TRBD2. Germline V CDR1 and CDR2: SGHTA, FQGNSA. The junction had 11 bases not matched to a gene; V was cut back by 5 bases and J by 2 bases. This CDR3 is 17 amino acids long. Full variable domain (rest looked up from reference TRBV7-2 and TRBJ2-3): GAGVSQSPSNKVTEKGKDVELRCDPISGHTALYWYRQSLGQGLEFLIYFQGNSAPDKSGLPSDRFSAERTGGSVSTLTIQRTQQEDSAVYLCASSPFGRGGITDTQYFGPGTRLTVL.

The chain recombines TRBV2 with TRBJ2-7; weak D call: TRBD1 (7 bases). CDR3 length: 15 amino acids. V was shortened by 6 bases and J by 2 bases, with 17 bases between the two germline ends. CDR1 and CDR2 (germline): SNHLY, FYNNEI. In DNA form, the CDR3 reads TGTGCCAGCAGCGCAGGCGGGACAGTGACCTACGAGCAGTACTTC. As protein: CASSAGGTVTYEQYF.

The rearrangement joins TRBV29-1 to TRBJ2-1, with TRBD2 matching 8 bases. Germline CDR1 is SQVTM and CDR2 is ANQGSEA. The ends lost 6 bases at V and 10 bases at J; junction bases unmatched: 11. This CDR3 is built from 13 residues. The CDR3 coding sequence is TGCAGCGTGGCCGGGGGGGCAGTTGAAGAGCAGTTCTTC. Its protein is CSVAGGAVEEQFF.

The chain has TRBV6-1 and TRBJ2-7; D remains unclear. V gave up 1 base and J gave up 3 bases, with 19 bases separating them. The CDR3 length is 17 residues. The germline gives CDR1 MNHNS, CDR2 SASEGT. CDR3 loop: CASSEGEVDRSYYEQYF. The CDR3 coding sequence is TGTGCCAGCAGTGAAGGTGAGGTCGATAGGTCCTACTACGAGCAGTACTTC.

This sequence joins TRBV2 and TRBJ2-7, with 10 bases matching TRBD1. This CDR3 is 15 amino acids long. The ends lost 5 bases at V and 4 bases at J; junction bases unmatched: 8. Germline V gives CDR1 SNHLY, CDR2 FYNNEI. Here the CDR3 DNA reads TGTGCCAGCAGTCAATCCGGGACAGGGGCTTACGAGCAGTACTTC. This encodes CASSQSGTGAYEQYF.

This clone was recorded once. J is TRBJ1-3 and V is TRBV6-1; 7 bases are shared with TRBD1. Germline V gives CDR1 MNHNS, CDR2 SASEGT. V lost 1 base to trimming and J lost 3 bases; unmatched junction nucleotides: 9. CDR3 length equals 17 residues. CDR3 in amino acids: CASSEDLGTAFGNTIYF. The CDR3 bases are TGTGCCAGCAGTGAAGACCTCGGGACAGCGTTTGGAAACACCATATATTTT.

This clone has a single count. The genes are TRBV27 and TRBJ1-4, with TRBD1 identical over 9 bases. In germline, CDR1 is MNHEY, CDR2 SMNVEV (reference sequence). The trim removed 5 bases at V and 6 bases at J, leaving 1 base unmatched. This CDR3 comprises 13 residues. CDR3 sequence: CASSRQGDEKLFF. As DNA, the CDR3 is TGTGCCAGCAGTAGACAGGGGGATGAAAAACTGTTTTTT. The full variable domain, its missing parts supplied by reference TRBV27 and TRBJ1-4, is EAQVTQNPRYLITVTGKKLTVTCSQNMNHEYMSWYRQDPGLGLRQIYYSMNVEVTDKGDVPEGYKVSRKEKRNFPLILESPSPNQTSLYFCASSRQGDEKLFFGSGTQLSVL.

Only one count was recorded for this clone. The CDR3 sequence: CASSDRGYEQYF. In nucleotides, the CDR3 is TGTGCCAGCAGTGACAGGGGCTACGAGCAGTACTTC. This rearrangement joins TRBV25-1 to TRBJ2-7, with a weak D call TRBD1 (6 bases). Trimming shortened V by 3 bases and J by 3 bases, and 6 bases separated the two germline ends. This CDR3 spans 12 amino acids. Germline lookup yields CDR1 MGHDK and CDR2 SYGVNS.

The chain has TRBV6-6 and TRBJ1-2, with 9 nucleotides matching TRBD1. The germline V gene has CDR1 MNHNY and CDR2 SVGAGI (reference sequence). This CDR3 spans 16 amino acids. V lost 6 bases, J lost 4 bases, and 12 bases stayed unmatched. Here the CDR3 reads CASSPSSTGGSYGYTF. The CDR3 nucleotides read TGTGCCAGCAGCCCCTCATCCACAGGGGGCTCCTATGGCTACACCTTC.

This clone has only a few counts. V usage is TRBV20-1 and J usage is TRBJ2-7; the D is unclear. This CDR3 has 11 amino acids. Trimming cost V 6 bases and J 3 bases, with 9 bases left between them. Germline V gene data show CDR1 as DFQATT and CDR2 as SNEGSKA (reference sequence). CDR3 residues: CSASTHYEQYF. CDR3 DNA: TGCAGTGCGTCCACTCACTACGAGCAGTACTTC.

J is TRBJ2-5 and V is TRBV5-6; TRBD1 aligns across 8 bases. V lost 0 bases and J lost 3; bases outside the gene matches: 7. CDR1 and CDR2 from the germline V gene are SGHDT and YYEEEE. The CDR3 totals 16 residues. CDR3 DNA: TGTGCCAGCAGCTTGGCCCCAGGGGGCGGTGAAGAGACCCAGTACTTC. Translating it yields CASSLAPGGGEETQYF. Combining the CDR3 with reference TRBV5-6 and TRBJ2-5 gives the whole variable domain DAGVTQSPTHLIKTRGQQVTLRCSPKSGHDTVSWYQQALGQGPQFIFQYYEEEERQRGNFPDRFSGHQFPNYSSELNVNALLLGDSALYLCASSLAPGGGEETQYFGPGTRLLVL.

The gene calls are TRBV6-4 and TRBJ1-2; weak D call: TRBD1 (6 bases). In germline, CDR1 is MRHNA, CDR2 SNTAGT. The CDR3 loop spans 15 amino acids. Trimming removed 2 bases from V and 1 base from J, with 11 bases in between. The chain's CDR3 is CASSDDRGFNYGYTF. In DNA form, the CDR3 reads TGTGCCAGCAGTGACGATAGGGGGTTTAACTATGGCTACACCTTC.

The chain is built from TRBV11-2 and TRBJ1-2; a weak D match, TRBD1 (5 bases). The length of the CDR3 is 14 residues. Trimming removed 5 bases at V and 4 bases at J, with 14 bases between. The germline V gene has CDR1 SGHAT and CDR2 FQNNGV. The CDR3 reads CASSRGGEVYGYTF. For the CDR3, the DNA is TGTGCCAGCAGCCGAGGAGGGGAGGTCTATGGCTACACCTTC. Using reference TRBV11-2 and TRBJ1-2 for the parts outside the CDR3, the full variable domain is EAGVAQSPRYKIIEKRQSVAFWCNPISGHATLYWYQQILGQGPKLLIQFQNNGVVDDSQLPKDRFSAERLKGVDSTLKIQPAKLEDSAVYLCASSRGGEVYGYTFGSGTRLTVV.